Listed here are 13 T cell receptor beta chains from one sample, sequenced in a study of regulatory T cells in long-lasting Graves disease. Researchers made TCR beta libraries by using iRepertoire HTBI primers and running Arm-PCR on CDR3 regions. TCRdb re-analysed the multiplex PCR reads in MiXCR, keeping a single row per CDR3 protein. The table has some 280,000 distinct CDR3 sequences, roughly a fifth seen once. Time point described: persistent/refractory GD, antithyroid drugs over 5 years with positive TRAb. With RNA extracted from PBMCs as input, the TCR library was made. Sequencing was performed on peripheral blood mononuclear cells (PBMCs), taken when the disease was refractory, from a patient treated with antithyroid drugs. These receptors were collected from a female donor with Graves disease.

CDR3 nucleotides: TGCAGTGCTAGAGGTGGCGCCGGGGAGCTGTTTTTT. Translation: CSARGGAGELFF. The chain is built from TRBV20-1 and TRBJ2-2; D remains ambiguous. Germline V gene lookup returns CDR1 DFQATT and CDR2 SNEGSKA (reference sequence). The germline V and J ends were trimmed by 1 base and 6 bases, with 6 bases remaining between them. The CDR3 consists of 12 residues.

In this sample, this clonotype turned up many times. The chain has TRBV6-5 and TRBJ1-1; D uncertain. This CDR3 is 17 amino acids long. The V and J ends lost 0 bases and 0 bases respectively, with 14 bases between them. Germline lookup yields CDR1 MNHEY and CDR2 SVGAGI. CDR3 protein: CASSYSAGGLMNTEAFF. In DNA, the CDR3 is TGTGCCAGCAGTTACTCGGCCGGTGGGCTTATGAACACTGAAGCTTTCTTT.

The V call is TRBV30, the J call TRBJ2-7, with TRBD1 as a possible D gene (5 bases). Trimming pared 5 bases from V and 5 bases from J, leaving 16 bases between. Germline-derived CDR1 and CDR2 are GTSNPN and SVGIG (reference sequence). CDR3 length equals 13 residues. The CDR3 DNA sequence: TGTGCCTGGGGACACGGTTTAGTGGACGAGCAGTACTTC. Protein sequence: CAWGHGLVDEQYF.

The genes are TRBV9 and TRBJ2-7; 9 bases line up with TRBD2. Germline V gene sequence: CDR1 SGDLS, CDR2 YYNGEE. V shed 0 bases, J shed 0 bases, and the junction held 4 bases outside the gene matches. CDR3 size: 16 residues. The CDR3 region is CASSVGASGISYEQYF. The CDR3 nucleotides are TGTGCCAGCAGCGTAGGTGCTAGCGGGATCTCCTACGAGCAGTACTTC.

This clonotype was picked up many times. The chain links TRBV6-1 to TRBJ2-5; unclear D gene. In germline, CDR1 is MNHNS, CDR2 SASEGT. Trimming took off 8 bases at V and 2 bases at J, with 9 bases between the two ends. There are 12 residues in the CDR3. CDR3: CASRTKQETQYF. The DNA of the CDR3 is TGTGCCAGCCGGACGAAACAAGAGACCCAGTACTTC.

V is TRBV5-1 and J is TRBJ2-1; no clear D. Germline V gene sequence: CDR1 SGHRS, CDR2 YFSETQ. V shed 3 bases and J shed 1 base, with 14 bases lying between them. The CDR3 extends over 16 amino acids. The CDR3: CASSWAIQSSYNEQFF. The CDR3 coding sequence is TGCGCCAGCAGCTGGGCGATCCAATCTTCCTACAATGAGCAGTTCTTC.

This clonotype came up many times. This rearrangement joins TRBV27 to TRBJ2-7; 11 bases are a match to TRBD2. The CDR3 is made up of 15 amino acids. After removal of 6 bases from V and 0 bases from J, the junction contained 4 bases not matched to a gene. The germline V gene has CDR1 MNHEY and CDR2 SMNVEV (reference sequence). The CDR3 region has the DNA TGTGCCAGCAGCCCCACTAGCGGGAGCTCCTACGAGCAGTACTTC. It encodes CASSPTSGSSYEQYF.

In this sample, this clonotype turned up a few times. The chain couples TRBV29-1 to TRBJ2-4; TRBD1 matches at 10 bases. With 3 bases clipped from V and 7 bases from J, the junction kept 0 bases outside the gene matches. This CDR3 region has 12 residues. Germline CDR1 SQVTM, CDR2 ANQGSEA. CDR3 nucleotide sequence: TGCAGCGTTGAGGGACAGGGGAACATTCAGTACTTC. Translation gives CSVEGQGNIQYF.

In its sample, this clonotype was seen many times. The V and J genes are TRBV27 and TRBJ1-5; D is ambiguous. This CDR3 spans 14 amino acids. The germline V and J ends were trimmed by 5 bases and 9 bases, with 17 bases remaining between them. The V gene's germline CDR1 is MNHEY and CDR2 SMNVEV (reference sequence). In DNA form, the CDR3 reads TGTGCCAGCAGTATAGTCGGTAGTAGTTCGCCCCAGCATTTT. Its protein product is CASSIVGSSSPQHF.

In this sample, this clonotype turned up many times. The chain combines TRBV2 with TRBJ1-5, with D possibly TRBD1 on 5 matching bases. Deletions cut 4 bases from V and 0 bases from J, with 13 bases between. Germline CDR1 and CDR2: SNHLY and FYNNEI. The CDR3 contains 16 residues. The CDR3 sequence: CASSVLIGHSNQPQHF. CDR3 sequence (DNA): TGTGCCAGCAGTGTACTTATCGGACATAGCAATCAGCCCCAGCATTTT.

This sequence joins TRBV7-9 and TRBJ1-2; a possible D gene is TRBD1 (6 bases). The CDR3 has 15 amino acids. Per germline, CDR1 SEHNR and CDR2 FQNEAQ (reference sequence). Trimming removed 1 base from V and 6 bases from J, with 15 bases in between. CDR3 residues: CASSLGRQVLDGYTF. CDR3 nucleotide sequence: TGTGCCAGCAGCTTAGGTCGACAGGTGTTGGATGGCTACACCTTC.

This clonotype was picked up many times. The CDR3 DNA sequence: TGTGCCAGCAGCCATTTCAAGGGCAGGGTAGTAGAGCAGTACTTC. This translates into CASSHFKGRVVEQYF. The J gene is TRBJ2-5, the V gene TRBV11-2; D is perhaps TRBD1 (5 bases). Trimming removed 5 bases from V and 11 bases from J, with 24 bases in between. The CDR3 is 15 residues long. Germline V gives CDR1 SGHAT, CDR2 FQNNGV.

The CDR3 is CASRSDSTSGGLSSYEQYF. The CDR3 DNA follows: TGCGCCAGCAGATCCGATTCGACTAGCGGGGGTCTTAGCTCCTACGAGCAGTACTTC. V and J are TRBV5-1 and TRBJ2-7, with 12 nucleotides matching TRBD2. Germline CDR1 SGHRS, CDR2 YFSETQ. V was pared by 5 bases and J by 0 bases, with 15 bases of the junction left unmatched. This CDR3 has 19 residues. The full variable domain, rest sourced from reference TRBV5-1 and TRBJ2-7, is KAGVTQTPRYLIKTRGQQVTLSCSPISGHRSVSWYQQTPGQGLQFLFEYFSETQRNKGNFPGRFSGRQFSNSRSEMNVSTLELGDSALYLCASRSDSTSGGLSSYEQYFGPGTRLTVT.